Sequencing of this TCR beta chain was carried out in a study of T cell responses to AZD1222 COVID-19 vaccine (dated by TCRdb to the early 2020s). As for the study more broadly: TCR sequencing was performed for roughly 250 trial participants, of whom 207 were given two doses of AZD1222 and around 26 were given two doses of MenACWY control vaccine. Trial participants were enrolled into age subgroups of 18-55, 56-69 and 70-plus years, which contained around 140, 26 and 57 TCR-sequenced participants, respectively. Paper-wide results and their limitations: The 56-69-year group was small, and its depth increase did not reach significance, likely because of low power. After two AZD1222 doses, spike-specific TCR breadth and depth were significantly higher than at day 0 and than in MenACWY recipients. Most participants were white British and females outnumbered males, and the authors suggested that clonal diversity may have been underestimated. Conclusions about previously exposed vaccinees are limited, since just 6 or 7 AZD1222 recipients were seropositive for SARS-CoV-2 at baseline. Vaccine-associated CD4 TCRs spanned the whole spike protein, with dominant responses in regions 160-218 and 743-854. No day 14 peak-response samples were available, so repertoires were characterized only after the peak T cell response. Nearly half of unique spike-specific TCRs reportedly recognized epitopes outside regions mutated in the B.1.351 and B.1.1.7 variants.

Remarks on this clone: Its antigen target is currently unknown. Per-nucleotide qualities are absent, and no much larger clonotype sits a single base away.

Per the publication, the time point label means: about 28 days (+/-7) after the second vaccine dose. AZD1222 recipients given second doses at about 4 weeks or at about 12 weeks were pooled, since spike-specific TCR depth and breadth were not found to differ between the two schedules. Vaccinee samples came from UK trials COV001 and COV002, including a single-blind randomized controlled phase 2/3 trial of AZD1222 (ChAdOx1 nCoV-19) in healthy adults. For TCRbeta chain sequencing, PBMC samples were collected from trial participants at day 0 and at day 28 after the second dose. Including the terminal cysteine and phenylalanine, the CDR3 comprises 12 residues. Only CDR3 DNA is held: 36 bases, read in frame from base 1. The V and J ends are trimmed by 7 bases and 9 bases, leaving 14 bases between them. The CDR3 regions of human TCRbeta chains were analyzed by immunosequencing. The original methods were these. TCRs in the repertoires were compared against a reference library of SARS-CoV-2-specific TCRs that had been generated with the MIRA antigen-specificity platform. Breadth was defined as the fraction of unique TCRs that were SARS-CoV-2-associated, and depth was defined as the fraction of total T cells that were SARS-CoV-2-associated. Using the MIRA data, each spike-specific TCR was assigned both to the spike region to which the TCR was reactive and to a CD4 or CD8 class. Log10-transformed breadth and depth values were compared by one-way ANOVA with Sidak's multiple comparisons tests. Imported from immuneACCESS, the table was reduced by TCRdb to in-frame sequences with V and J called. These copies leave out some clones; in studies compared against another copy, an unresolved V gene accounts for under half, and the cause of the remainder is not known. V and J calls and clone size are copied from that table; D and trimming were computed from the DNA. The sample table records about 150,000 clones; roughly 89% of these occur just once. Together, the top ten hold about 1% of the sample.

This clonotype was obtained from an adult who received the AZD1222 COVID-19 vaccine. Sequencing used peripheral blood, obtained 28 days after the second AZD1222 dose. The chain is made from TRBV12-3 or TRBV12-4 and TRBJ2-3; possibly the D gene is TRBD2, per 6 matching bases. The nucleotide sequence reads TGTGCCAGCAATCTCTCTCGGGGGACGCAGTATTTT. Translated, this gives CASNLSRGTQYF.